This TCR beta chain is from a study of blood T cell repertoires in COVID-19. For the study at large: Both acute and convalescent COVID-19 samples were obtained from the United States, Italy and Spain.

Recovered participants had two consecutive negative NP/OP PCR tests, healthcare professional clearance, or symptom resolution. Produced via immunoSEQ multiplex PCR; TCRdb's table is partial and in-frame only. The data show fewer than 400,000 clones, with around nine tenths seen just once and roughly a tenth held by the top ten. The source is a woman aged 45-65 years who had recovered from COVID-19. Specimen: PBMCs or T cells enriched from blood (not recorded which).

The CDR3 nucleotides are TGTGCCACAAGCCAGGGGGGCGAGCAGTACTTC. Its protein is CATSQGGEQYF. The V gene is TRBV24-1, the J gene TRBJ2-7, with D possibly matching TRBD1 (7 bases). The CDR3 covers 11 residues. CDR1 and CDR2 (germline): KGHDR, SFDVKD. Trimming removed 10 bases at V and 6 bases at J, with 12 bases between.